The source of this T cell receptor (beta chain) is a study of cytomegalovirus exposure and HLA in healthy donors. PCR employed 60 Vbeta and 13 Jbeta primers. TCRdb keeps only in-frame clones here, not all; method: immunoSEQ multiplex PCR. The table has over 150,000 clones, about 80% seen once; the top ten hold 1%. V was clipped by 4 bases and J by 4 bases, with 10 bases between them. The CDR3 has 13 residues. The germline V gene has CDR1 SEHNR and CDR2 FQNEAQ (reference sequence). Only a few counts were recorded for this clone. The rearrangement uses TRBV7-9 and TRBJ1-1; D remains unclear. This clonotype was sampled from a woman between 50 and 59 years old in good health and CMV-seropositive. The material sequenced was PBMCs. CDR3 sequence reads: CASSYEFLTEAFF. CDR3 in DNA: TGTGCCAGCAGCTATGAGTTCCTCACTGAAGCTTTCTTT. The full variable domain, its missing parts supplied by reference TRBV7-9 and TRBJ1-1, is DTGVSQNPRHKITKRGQNVTFRCDPISEHNRLYWYRQTLGQGPEFLTYFQNEAQLEKSRLLSDRFSAERPKGSFSTLEIQRTEQGDSAMYLCASSYEFLTEAFFGQGTRLTVV.